The clone carrying this TCR beta chain was counted only a few times. Its antigen is still unknown. This entry belongs to a study of Ad26.COV2.S vaccination and SARS-CoV-2 variants. Across the study: Trial arm assignment for the donor was COV1001 Ad26.COV2.S.

CDR3 size: 16 residues. V trimming: 4 bases; J trimming: 7 bases; junction bases outside the gene matches: 17. Germline CDR1 reads SGHNT; CDR2 reads YYREEE (reference sequence). Overall study findings and caveats: Among vaccine recipients, spike-specific TCR breadth exceeded that of placebo recipients.

Indicated treatment: around 19 received Ad26.COV2.S at low or high dose, single or two shots; roughly five received placebo; per-sample allocation not given. Sampling occurred on day 63 after the first vaccine or placebo injection. An 18-55-year-old adult in Boston served as donor. TCRdb's table, derived via immunoSEQ multiplex PCR, lists solely in-frame clones and lacks some. In the table there are under 600,000 clones, roughly 87% of which are singletons. The TCR originated in a person between 18 and 65 years old who received the Ad26.COV2.S COVID-19 vaccine or a placebo. The J gene is TRBJ2-7, the V gene TRBV5-4; 7 positions match TRBD2. Sequences were derived from peripheral blood, sampled in a trial of Ad26.COV2.S vaccine versus placebo. The CDR3 loop reads CASSPGGTTLRGEQYF. The CDR3 region has the DNA TGTGCCAGCAGCCCGGGCGGGACTACCTTACGAGGGGAGCAGTACTTC. Complete variable domain (other parts from reference TRBV5-4 and TRBJ2-7): ETGVTQSPTHLIKTRGQQVTLRCSSQSGHNTVSWYQQALGQGPQFIFQYYREEENGRGNFPPRFSGLQFPNYSSELNVNALELDDSALYLCASSPGGTTLRGEQYFGPGTRLTVT.